The 19 T cell receptor beta chains reported below all come from one sample, sequenced in a study of OX40 agonist ivuxolimab in advanced cancers. Clones were read by immunoSEQ multiplex PCR, and TCRdb kept only the in-frame ones, dropping some. Of about 65,000 clones in the sample, around 86% were seen once. The sequences come from CD4+ or CD8+ T cells sorted from blood, collected in a trial of the OX40 agonist ivuxolimab. The receptors were gathered from an adult with an advanced solid tumor such as melanoma, head and neck, liver or kidney cancer.

The chain carries TRBV19 and TRBJ2-5; 7 positions match TRBD1. The CDR3 runs 13 residues. The J segment lost 8 bases and the V segment lost 4 bases, leaving 7 bases of the junction unmatched. CDR1 is LNHDA, CDR2 SQIVND, per germline (reference sequence). The CDR3: CASSTNRGDTQYF. For the CDR3, the DNA is TGTGCCAGTAGTACCAACAGGGGTGATACCCAGTACTTC.

A single count supports this clone. The chain links TRBV12-2 to TRBJ2-3; the tabulated D call, TRBD1, remains unverified against the DNA. TRBV12-2 is flagged as a pseudogene. The CDR3 has 16 residues. The DNA of the CDR3 is TGTGCAAGTCGCCAAGGGGCTATTCGGGGCACAGATACGCAGTATTTT. Its translation: CASRQGAIRGTDTQYF.

The chain employs TRBV6-5 and TRBJ1-6; 10 bases match TRBD1. There are 15 residues in the CDR3. Germline lookup yields CDR1 MNHEY and CDR2 SVGAGI. V lost 7 bases, J lost 8 bases, and 8 bases stayed unmatched. CDR3 bases: TGTGCCAGCACCTACCGAGGGACAGGGGATTCACCCCTCCACTTT. This translates into CASTYRGTGDSPLHF.

This clone was observed a handful of times. V and J are TRBV11-2 and TRBJ1-1, with TRBD1 as a possible D gene (5 bases). Trimming took off 1 base at V and 4 bases at J, with 7 bases between the two ends. Germline V lookup: CDR1 SGHAT, CDR2 FQNNGV. The CDR3 length is 13 residues. The CDR3 coding sequence is TGTGCCAGCAGCTTAGCGGGGGTCACTGAAGCTTTCTTT. Translated, it gives CASSLAGVTEAFF.

V usage is TRBV6-1 and J usage is TRBJ1-6; 7 bases are shared with TRBD1. Per germline, CDR1 MNHNS and CDR2 SASEGT. Trimming took 6 bases from V and 12 from J; bases not matched to a gene: 8. This CDR3 region has 13 residues. The DNA of the CDR3 is TGTGCCAGCAGGAAGGACAGGTTTGGACCCCTCCACTTT. This gives the protein CASRKDRFGPLHF.

V gene TRBV19 combines with J gene TRBJ2-2, with D possibly being TRBD1 or TRBD2 (5 bases each). V was pared by 5 bases and J by 6 bases, with 13 bases between. The germline V gene has CDR1 LNHDA and CDR2 SQIVND (reference sequence). The CDR3 has 14 residues. The CDR3 is CASSPTQGPGELFF. The CDR3 coding sequence is TGTGCCAGTAGTCCGACCCAGGGACCCGGGGAGCTGTTTTTT.

This rearrangement joins TRBV11-1 to TRBJ2-7; D gene unclear. The CDR3 covers 14 residues. Trimming removed 1 base from V and 0 bases from J, with 7 bases in between. CDR1 SGHAT and CDR2 FQDESV come from the germline V gene (reference sequence). CDR3 DNA sequence: TGTGCCAGCAGCTTAGGGGGAAGCTCCTACGAGCAGTACTTC. Encoded protein: CASSLGGSSYEQYF.

V is TRBV7-8 and J is TRBJ2-7, with 9 nucleotides matching TRBD1. The CDR3 is made up of 15 amino acids. V gave up 5 bases and J gave up 4 bases; unmatched junction bases: 9. Looked up from germline, CDR1 is SGHVS and CDR2 is FQNEAQ. The CDR3 DNA reads as TGTGCCAGCAGCCAAGGCCGGGACAGGGTTTACGAGCAGTACTTC. It encodes CASSQGRDRVYEQYF.

The chain employs TRBV7-2 and TRBJ1-4; a weak D match, TRBD1 (5 bases). This CDR3 has 14 amino acids. Germline V gene lookup returns CDR1 SGHTA and CDR2 FQGNSA. The V end lost 5 bases, the J end lost 8 bases, and 15 bases lay between the germline ends. In nucleotides, the CDR3 is TGTGCCAGCAGCCTGCGACGGACATCGGAAAAACTGTTTTTT. Its translation is CASSLRRTSEKLFF.

The chain couples TRBV10-3 to TRBJ2-2; D possibly corresponds to TRBD1 (5 bases). Near its end, the DNA agrees better with TRBJ1-3, so the J call may be wrong. This CDR3 spans 13 amino acids. CDR1 and CDR2 (germline): ENHRY, SYGVKD. This CDR3 reads CAIRGTSGNTIYF. CDR3 DNA sequence: TGTGCCATCAGGGGGACGAGCGGAAACACCATATATTTT.

V and J are TRBV5-8 and TRBJ2-7; unclear D gene. Deletions cut 3 bases from V and 5 bases from J, with 12 bases between. This CDR3 has 13 residues. Germline V gives CDR1 SGHTS, CDR2 YDEGEE. The CDR3: CASSSWSPDEQYF. The CDR3 DNA reads as TGTGCCAGCAGCTCCTGGTCCCCTGACGAGCAGTACTTC.

The rearrangement links TRBV15 to TRBJ1-1; D gene uncertain. CDR1 and CDR2 (germline): LNHNV, YYDKDF (reference sequence). V lost 0 bases and J lost 5, with 10 bases in between. The CDR3 contains 14 residues. CDR3 DNA sequence: TGTGCCACCAGCAGAGATCGGACTTCTACTGAAGCTTTCTTT. As protein: CATSRDRTSTEAFF. The whole variable domain, filled in from reference TRBV15 and TRBJ1-1, reads DAMVIQNPRYQVTQFGKPVTLSCSQTLNHNVMYWYQQKSSQAPKLLFHYYDKDFNNEADTPDNFQSRRPNTSFCFLDIRSPGLGDTAMYLCATSRDRTSTEAFFGQGTRLTVV.

The chain is built from TRBV25-1 and TRBJ1-5; no firm D call. V was pared by 5 bases and J by 0 bases, with 8 bases between. Germline assignment: CDR1 MGHDK and CDR2 SYGVNS. CDR3 length equals 14 residues. The CDR3 bases are TGTGCCAGCAGTTTTGGGAATAGCAATCAGCCCCAGCATTTT. This translates into CASSFGNSNQPQHF.

This rearrangement joins TRBV18 to TRBJ1-6; D call uncertain. CDR3 length: 14 amino acids. V was cut by 3 bases and J by 0 bases, with 3 bases left in between. Looked up from germline, CDR1 is KGHSH and CDR2 is LQKENI. DNA of the CDR3: TGTGCCAGCTCACCCAACTCCTATAATTCACCCCTCCACTTT. Residues: CASSPNSYNSPLHF.

The chain carries TRBV7-6 and TRBJ2-2; 8 nucleotides match TRBD2. The J segment lost 1 base and the V segment lost 5 bases, leaving 15 bases of the junction unmatched. Germline CDR1 SGHVS, CDR2 FNYEAQ. This CDR3 spans 19 amino acids. The CDR3 sequence: CASSPTLPLAGGNTGELFF. As DNA, the CDR3 is TGTGCCAGCAGCCCAACCCTCCCGCTGGCGGGGGGGAACACCGGGGAGCTGTTTTTT.

The chain couples TRBV14 to TRBJ1-1; D uncertain. The V end was cut by 4 bases, the J end by 3 bases, with 12 bases between. Germline V gene lookup returns CDR1 SGHDN and CDR2 FVKESK. CDR3 length equals 14 residues. The DNA for the CDR3 is TGTGCCAGCAGCCCCTCGGACGCCTACACTGAAGCTTTCTTT. It encodes CASSPSDAYTEAFF.

This rearrangement joins TRBV6-5 to TRBJ2-5; D gene unclear. From germline, CDR1 is MNHEY and CDR2 SVGAGI. With 8 bases removed from V and 5 bases from J, the gap between germline ends came to 18 bases. The length of the CDR3 is 14 residues. The CDR3 loop is CASGPPGRAETQYF. The CDR3 DNA is TGTGCCAGCGGTCCCCCCGGCCGCGCGGAGACCCAGTACTTC.

The V call is TRBV27, the J call TRBJ1-4, with D hard to call. This CDR3 has 13 residues. V lost 8 bases and J 6 bases, leaving 13 bases between the germline ends. The germline CDR1 and CDR2 sequences are MNHEY and SMNVEV (reference sequence). The CDR3 sequence is CASSSNSDEKLFF. The DNA for the CDR3 is TGTGCCAGCTCCTCGAACAGTGATGAAAAACTGTTTTTT.

This chain links TRBV18 with TRBJ1-2; the D is unclear. Trimming pared 1 base from V and 4 bases from J, leaving 19 bases between. The CDR3 runs 17 residues. In germline, CDR1 is KGHSH, CDR2 LQKENI. The chain's CDR3 is CASSPRAGATLGYGYTF. The CDR3 DNA sequence: TGTGCCAGCTCACCACGGGCAGGAGCCACTTTGGGCTATGGCTACACCTTC.